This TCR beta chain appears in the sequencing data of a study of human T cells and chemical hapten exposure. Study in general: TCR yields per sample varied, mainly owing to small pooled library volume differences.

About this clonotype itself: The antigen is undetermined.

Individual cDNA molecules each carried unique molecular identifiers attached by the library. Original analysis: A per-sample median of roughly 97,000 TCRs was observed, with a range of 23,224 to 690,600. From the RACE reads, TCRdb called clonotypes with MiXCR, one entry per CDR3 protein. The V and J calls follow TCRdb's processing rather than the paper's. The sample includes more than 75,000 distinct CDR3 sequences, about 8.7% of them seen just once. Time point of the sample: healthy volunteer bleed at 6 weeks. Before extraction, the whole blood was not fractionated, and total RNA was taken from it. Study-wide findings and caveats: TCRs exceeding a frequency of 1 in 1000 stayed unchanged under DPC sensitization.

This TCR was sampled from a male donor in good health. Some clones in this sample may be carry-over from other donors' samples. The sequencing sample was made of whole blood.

CDR3 sequence: CASSLASTTQETQYF. The CDR3 region has the DNA TGTGCCAGCAGCTTGGCCAGCACAACCCAAGAGACCCAGTACTTC. V gene TRBV5-4 combines with J gene TRBJ2-5; D uncertain. Deletions cut 0 bases from V and 1 base from J, with 10 bases between. Germline assignment: CDR1 SGHNT and CDR2 YYREEE (reference sequence). The CDR3 is 15 residues long.